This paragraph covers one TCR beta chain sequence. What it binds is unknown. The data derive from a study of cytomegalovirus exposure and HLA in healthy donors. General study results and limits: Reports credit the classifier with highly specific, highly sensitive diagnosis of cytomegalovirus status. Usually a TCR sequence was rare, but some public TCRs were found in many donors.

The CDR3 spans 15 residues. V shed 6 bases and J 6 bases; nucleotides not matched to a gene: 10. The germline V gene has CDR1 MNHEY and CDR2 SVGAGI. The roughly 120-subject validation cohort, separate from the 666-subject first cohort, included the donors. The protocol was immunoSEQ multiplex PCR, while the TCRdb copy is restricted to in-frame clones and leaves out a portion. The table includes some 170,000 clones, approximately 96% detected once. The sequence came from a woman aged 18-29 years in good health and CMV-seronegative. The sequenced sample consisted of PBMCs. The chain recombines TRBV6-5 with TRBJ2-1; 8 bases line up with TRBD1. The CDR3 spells CASRGFAGQVNEQFF. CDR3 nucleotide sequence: TGTGCCAGCAGGGGATTCGCGGGACAGGTCAATGAGCAGTTCTTC.